One and the same sample provided the 18 T cell receptor beta chains below, sequenced in a study of monozygotic twins with inflammatory bowel disease. TCRdb reanalyzed the 5' RACE reads and collapses them to one entry per CDR3 protein, without DNA. The repertoire table contains 120,000 to 150,000 distinct CDR3 sequences. Sequencing was done on a sample of blood. All receptors come from a human donor with ulcerative colitis or Crohn's disease, or a healthy co-twin of an affected twin (not recorded which).

The CDR3 sequence is CASSIVRGLNEQFF. The chain combines TRBV19 with TRBJ2-1; as DNA is missing, the TRBD1 call by TCRdb cannot be tested. The germline CDR1 and CDR2 sequences are LNHDA and SQIVND (reference sequence). This CDR3 spans 14 amino acids. Together with reference TRBV19 and TRBJ2-1, the CDR3 gives the full variable domain: DGGITQSPKYLFRKEGQNVTLSCEQNLNHDAMYWYRQDPGQGLRLIYYSQIVNDFQKGDIAEGYSVSREKKESFPLTVTSAQKNPTAFYLCASSIVRGLNEQFFGPGTRLTVL.

The rearrangement joins TRBV11-2 to TRBJ1-2; without DNA, the TCRdb call of TRBD1 cannot be checked. CDR3 length: 13 residues. CDR1 SGHAT and CDR2 FQNNGV come from the germline V gene. The chain's CDR3 is CASSQRSLRGYTF. The whole variable domain, filled in from reference TRBV11-2 and TRBJ1-2, reads EAGVAQSPRYKIIEKRQSVAFWCNPISGHATLYWYQQILGQGPKLLIQFQNNGVVDDSQLPKDRFSAERLKGVDSTLKIQPAKLEDSAVYLCASSQRSLRGYTFGSGTRLTVV.

The V call is TRBV6-2 or TRBV6-3, the J call TRBJ1-5. This CDR3 spans 13 amino acids. Germline assignment: CDR1 MNHEY and CDR2 SVGEGT. CDR3 sequence reads: CASSRINGQPQHF.

V is TRBV9 and J is TRBJ2-7; the D call from TCRdb, TRBD2, cannot be confirmed without DNA. CDR1 SGDLS and CDR2 YYNGEE come from the germline V gene. The CDR3 length is 17 residues. CDR3 in amino acids: CASSVGIGTSGSYEQYF.

The gene calls are TRBV24-1 and TRBJ2-3; TCRdb gives TRBD1 as the D gene, but with no DNA this cannot be confirmed. Germline CDR1 and CDR2: KGHDR and SFDVKD. The CDR3 has 15 residues. The chain's CDR3 is CATSDAGQYTDTQYF.

The chain couples TRBV10-1 to TRBJ1-5. This CDR3 is 13 amino acids long. Germline CDR1 is WNHNN and CDR2 is SYGVQD (reference sequence). The chain's CDR3 is CASRERGNGPQHF.

V is TRBV2 and J is TRBJ1-6; the D call from TCRdb, TRBD1, cannot be confirmed without DNA. CDR1 is SNHLY and CDR2 is FYNNEI in the germline V gene. This CDR3 region has 16 residues. The CDR3 sequence: CASSLDRGLSNSPLHF.

V gene TRBV12-3 or TRBV12-4 combines with J gene TRBJ1-4; TCRdb lists TRBD1, though no DNA is available to test this call. The CDR3 has 15 residues. The CDR3: CASSLRGPGNEKLFF.

V is TRBV24-1 and J is TRBJ2-1; TCRdb outputs TRBD2, but without DNA this stays unchecked. Germline V CDR1 and CDR2: KGHDR, SFDVKD. The CDR3 loop spans 15 amino acids. The CDR3 loop is CATSDLGRGGIEQFF.

The chain carries TRBV5-1 and TRBJ2-7; TCRdb lists TRBD1, though no DNA is available to test this call. The CDR3 covers 13 residues. Germline V gene sequence: CDR1 SGHRS, CDR2 YFSETQ. The chain's CDR3 is CASSRQGAEEQYF.

Here the CDR3 reads CASSISWSSYNSPLHF. The gene calls are TRBV19 and TRBJ1-6. The CDR3 is made up of 16 amino acids. From germline, CDR1 is LNHDA and CDR2 SQIVND (reference sequence).

V gene TRBV5-6 combines with J gene TRBJ1-1; TCRdb selects TRBD1, and the lack of DNA leaves this call unchecked. The CDR3 is 15 residues long. Germline CDR1 is SGHDT and CDR2 is YYEEEE. The CDR3 sequence: CASSLGGTGGLAAFF. Filled out from reference TRBV5-6 and TRBJ1-1, the complete variable domain reads DAGVTQSPTHLIKTRGQQVTLRCSPKSGHDTVSWYQQALGQGPQFIFQYYEEEERQRGNFPDRFSGHQFPNYSSELNVNALLLGDSALYLCASSLGGTGGLAAFFGQGTRLTVV.

This chain links TRBV5-1 with TRBJ1-1; TCRdb proposes TRBD1, but this gene call is untestable without DNA. Germline CDR1 is SGHRS and CDR2 is YFSETQ. The CDR3 covers 17 residues. This CDR3 is CASSLEEWGAGEPEAFF.

The gene calls are TRBV6-5 and TRBJ1-2; the D call of TRBD1 rests on TCRdb alone, since no DNA is present to check it. There are 14 residues in the CDR3. Germline CDR1 and CDR2: MNHEY and SVGAGI. The CDR3 sequence: CASSYRQGKDGYTF.

The V call is TRBV6-2 or TRBV6-3, the J call TRBJ1-2. The CDR3 sequence is 16 residues long. Germline values: CDR1 MNHEY, CDR2 SVGEGT. CDR3 in amino acids: CASRAFLGVFSHGYTF.

The CDR3 loop reads CASFRDRDNSYEQYF. This sequence joins TRBV5-1 and TRBJ2-7; absent DNA, TCRdb's TRBD1 call cannot be checked. CDR3 length: 15 residues. Germline CDR1 and CDR2: SGHRS and YFSETQ.

The chain couples TRBV5-1 to TRBJ2-2; TCRdb gives TRBD2 as the D gene, but with no DNA this cannot be confirmed. Germline V gene lookup returns CDR1 SGHRS and CDR2 YFSETQ. The CDR3 is made up of 17 amino acids. This CDR3 reads CASSLAREGRDTGELFF.

V is TRBV5-6 and J is TRBJ2-5; TCRdb reports TRBD1, a call that lacks DNA to check it against. Germline V gene sequence: CDR1 SGHDT, CDR2 YYEEEE. CDR3 length: 19 amino acids. The CDR3 loop reads CASSLSGTGGHRYQETQYF.